This T cell receptor (beta chain) was identified during a study of cytomegalovirus exposure and HLA in healthy donors. Findings of the study overall: A classifier reportedly called cytomegalovirus status with high sensitivity and specificity. TCR beta V segments were, for the most part, productive about 87% or about 30% of the time in an earlier analysis.

Trimming took off 11 bases at V and 8 bases at J, with 24 bases between the two ends. CDR3 length: 14 residues. CDR1 MNHEY and CDR2 SVGAGI come from the germline V gene. Regarding this clone: Its antigen remains unknown.

PCR involved 60 Vbeta and 13 Jbeta primers. Clones were sequenced by immunoSEQ multiplex PCR, and TCRdb holds only the in-frame ones, with some missing. The sample records around 120,000 clones, more than 70% being singletons. The gene calls are TRBV6-5 and TRBJ2-5; weak D call: TRBD1 (5 bases). The sequencing input was PBMCs. This clonotype originated in a human donor in good health. CDR3 sequence: CASTGPDAVATQYF. The DNA of the CDR3 is TGTGCCTCCACAGGCCCCGACGCGGTCGCTACCCAGTACTTC.